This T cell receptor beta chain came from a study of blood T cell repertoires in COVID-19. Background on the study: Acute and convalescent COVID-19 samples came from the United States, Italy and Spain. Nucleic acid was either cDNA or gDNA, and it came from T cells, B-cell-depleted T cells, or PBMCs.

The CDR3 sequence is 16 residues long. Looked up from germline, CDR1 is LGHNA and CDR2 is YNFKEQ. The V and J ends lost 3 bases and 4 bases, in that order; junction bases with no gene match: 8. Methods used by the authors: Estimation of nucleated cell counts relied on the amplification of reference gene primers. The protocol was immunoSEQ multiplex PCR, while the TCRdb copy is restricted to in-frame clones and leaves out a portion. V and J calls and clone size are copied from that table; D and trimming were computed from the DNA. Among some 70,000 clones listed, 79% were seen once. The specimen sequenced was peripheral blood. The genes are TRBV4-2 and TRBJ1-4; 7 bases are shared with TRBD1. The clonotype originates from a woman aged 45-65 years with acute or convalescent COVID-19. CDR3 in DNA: TGTGCCAGCAGCCATGCAGCCGGGACAGATAATGAAAAACTGTTTTTT. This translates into CASSHAAGTDNEKLFF.